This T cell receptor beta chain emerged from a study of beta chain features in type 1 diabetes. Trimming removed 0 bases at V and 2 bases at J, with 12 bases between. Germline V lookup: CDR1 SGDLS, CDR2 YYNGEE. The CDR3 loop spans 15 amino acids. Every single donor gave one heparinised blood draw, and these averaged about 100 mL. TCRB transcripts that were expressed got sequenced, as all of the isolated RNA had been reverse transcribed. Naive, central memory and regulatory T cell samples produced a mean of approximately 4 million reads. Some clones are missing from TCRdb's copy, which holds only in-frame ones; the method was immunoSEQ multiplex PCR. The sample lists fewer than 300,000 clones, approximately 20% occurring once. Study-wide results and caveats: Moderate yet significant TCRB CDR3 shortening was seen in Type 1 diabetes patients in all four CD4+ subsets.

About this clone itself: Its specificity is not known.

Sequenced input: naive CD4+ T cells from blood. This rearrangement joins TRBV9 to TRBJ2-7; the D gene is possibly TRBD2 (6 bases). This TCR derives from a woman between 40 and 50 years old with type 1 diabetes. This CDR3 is CASSVATGDAYEQYF. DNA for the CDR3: TGTGCCAGCAGCGTAGCTACGGGAGACGCCTACGAGCAGTACTTC.